The entry below gives a single TCR beta chain sequence along with its context. What it binds is not known. The repertoire was sequenced with immunoSEQ multiplex PCR; TCRdb's copy has only in-frame clones and lacks some. The sample consists of 60,000 to 85,000 clones, roughly 74% of them appearing once. After removal of 4 bases from V and 9 bases from J, the junction contained 12 bases not matched to a gene. The CDR3 sequence is 15 residues long. The germline V gene has CDR1 SGDLS and CDR2 YYNGEE. Antigen-specific CD4+ T cells were expanded (with viral peptide pools) by the ViraFEST assay ahead of sequencing. The culture ran for approximately 11 days before CD4+ T cells were isolated. The participants, recipients of two vaccine doses, got either BNT162b2 or mRNA-1273. A density of fewer than 2.5 million PBMC per well was used; these cells were cultured with approximately 10 IU/ml IL-2 and approximately 9.4 ug/ml peptides.

This specimen comes from a study of vaccination effects on CD4 cells after COVID-19. At the level of the study: After the second dose, samples were taken at median day 72.

The clonotype comes from a human donor who received a COVID-19 vaccine. Sequencing was performed on CD4+ T cells from PBMCs cultured with HCoV-229E spike peptides, taken after COVID-19 vaccination. The chain uses TRBV9 and TRBJ2-1, with TRBD1 matching 8 bases. The CDR3 reads CASSQVGQGAGEQFF. The CDR3 nucleotides read TGTGCCAGCAGCCAGGTGGGGCAGGGGGCGGGTGAGCAGTTCTTC.